The 21 T cell receptor beta chains reported below all come from one sample, sequenced in a study of blood T cell repertoires in COVID-19. Sequenced by immunoSEQ multiplex PCR; TCRdb stores in-frame clones only, minus some. The sample lists 200,000 to 250,000 clones, about four fifths occurring once. What was sequenced was peripheral blood. These receptor sequences come from a man aged 25-45 years who had recovered from COVID-19.

This clone has more than one count but fewer than ten. The rearrangement uses TRBV6-8 and TRBJ2-7, with 7 bases lining up with TRBD1. Per the germline V gene, CDR1 is MNHGY and CDR2 is SAAAGT. Losses at the gene ends were 2 bases for V and 7 bases for J; bases not matched to a gene: 11. This CDR3 is built from 15 residues. The CDR3, as DNA: TGTGCCAGCAGTTACAACAGACACAGGGGTGAAGAGCAGTACTTC. This sequence encodes CASSYNRHRGEEQYF.

This clone appeared a few times. The V and J genes are TRBV11-2 and TRBJ2-7; 7 bases align to TRBD1. This CDR3 has 16 amino acids. The germline V gene has CDR1 SGHAT and CDR2 FQNNGV. Germline trimming cut 5 bases from V and 3 bases from J; bases unmatched to any gene: 13. The CDR3 reads CASSLQPGTVGYEQYF. CDR3 DNA sequence: TGTGCCAGCAGCCTACAACCCGGGACAGTCGGCTACGAGCAGTACTTC.

V is TRBV5-1 and J is TRBJ2-3, with D possibly being TRBD1 (5 bases). With 5 bases removed from V and 2 bases from J, the gap between germline ends came to 9 bases. Germline V CDR1 and CDR2: SGHRS, YFSETQ. This CDR3 is 13 amino acids long. The CDR3 reads CASSQGNTDTQYF. CDR3 in DNA: TGCGCCAGCAGTCAGGGAAACACAGATACGCAGTATTTT. Together with reference TRBV5-1 and TRBJ2-3, the CDR3 gives the full variable domain: KAGVTQTPRYLIKTRGQQVTLSCSPISGHRSVSWYQQTPGQGLQFLFEYFSETQRNKGNFPGRFSGRQFSNSRSEMNVSTLELGDSALYLCASSQGNTDTQYFGPGTRLTVL.

V usage is TRBV11-2 and J usage is TRBJ2-7, with 9 nucleotides matching TRBD1. Trimming cost V 5 bases and J 2 bases; bases outside gene matches: 4. The CDR3 is made up of 14 amino acids. The V gene's germline CDR1 is SGHAT and CDR2 FQNNGV. CDR3 loop: CASSSYRGPYEQYV. The CDR3 DNA sequence: TGTGCCAGCAGCAGTTACAGGGGGCCCTACGAGCAGTACGTC.

This chain links TRBV11-2 with TRBJ2-1; 10 nucleotides agree with TRBD2. This CDR3 is built from 16 residues. The germline CDR1 and CDR2 sequences are SGHAT and FQNNGV. Trimming removed 5 bases from V and 4 bases from J; junction bases left unmatched: 8. Here the CDR3 reads CASSNAGTSAYNEQFF. The CDR3 DNA sequence: TGTGCCAGCAGCAACGCCGGGACTAGCGCTTACAATGAGCAGTTCTTC.

This clone was counted a single time. The V gene is TRBV29-1, the J gene TRBJ2-3; D uncertain. Trimming cost V 7 bases and J 0 bases, with 8 bases left between them. The CDR3 spans 12 residues. Germline V gene sequence: CDR1 SQVTM, CDR2 ANQGSEA. The CDR3 region is CSADPSTDTQYF. CDR3 DNA: TGCAGCGCGGATCCAAGCACAGATACGCAGTATTTT.

This chain links TRBV5-1 with TRBJ1-6; D is perhaps TRBD1 (6 bases). Trimming stripped 0 bases from V and 8 bases from J, with 9 bases between. Germline lookup yields CDR1 SGHRS and CDR2 YFSETQ. This CDR3 spans 14 amino acids. CDR3 residues: CASSLGRGHSPLHF. The CDR3 region has the DNA TGCGCCAGCAGCTTGGGGCGGGGGCATTCACCCCTCCACTTT.

J is TRBJ2-2 and V is TRBV19; 14 bases line up with TRBD2. Germline-derived CDR1 and CDR2 are LNHDA and SQIVND (reference sequence). The CDR3 has 18 residues. V was pared by 6 bases and J by 0 bases, with 6 bases of the junction left unmatched. The CDR3, as DNA: TGTGCCAGTAGACCGGGACTAGCGGGGGCCGCGAACACCGGGGAGCTGTTTTTT. It specifies CASRPGLAGAANTGELFF.

The rearrangement links TRBV18 to TRBJ2-7; D not resolved. The CDR3 sequence is 13 residues long. V was shortened by 3 bases and J by 0 bases, with 6 bases between the two germline ends. Germline values: CDR1 KGHSH, CDR2 LQKENI. CDR3 in amino acids: CASSPPSSYEQYF. The DNA for the CDR3 is TGTGCCAGCTCACCCCCCAGCTCCTACGAGCAGTACTTC.

CDR3 amino acids: CASSWGANQPQHF. The CDR3 DNA sequence: TGTGCCAGCAGCTGGGGCGCCAATCAGCCCCAGCATTTT. This chain links TRBV27 with TRBJ1-5; possible D gene TRBD1, 5 bases. Germline V lookup: CDR1 MNHEY, CDR2 SMNVEV (reference sequence). The CDR3 contains 13 residues. V lost 6 bases and J 3 bases, leaving 9 bases between the germline ends.

The chain joins TRBV6-5 to TRBJ2-4; TRBD2 matches at 11 bases. The CDR3 spans 15 residues. Looked up from germline, CDR1 is MNHEY and CDR2 is SVGAGI. V dropped 9 bases and J dropped 2; count of bases not matched to a gene: 6. The DNA for the CDR3 is TGTGCCAGTCTGACTAGCGGGGATCCCAAAAACATTCAGTACTTC. Translating gives CASLTSGDPKNIQYF.

This clone has a handful of counts. The gene calls are TRBV2 and TRBJ1-2, with 8 bases identical to TRBD1. CDR1 and CDR2 (germline): SNHLY, FYNNEI. The CDR3 has 15 residues. V dropped 7 bases and J dropped 8; count of bases not matched to a gene: 15. This chain's CDR3 is CASTGLIQGDEGYTF. The CDR3 nucleotides are TGTGCCAGCACCGGACTTATACAGGGGGATGAGGGCTACACCTTC.

The rearrangement uses TRBV5-1 and TRBJ2-1; possibly TRBD1 for D (5 bases). Per germline, CDR1 SGHRS and CDR2 YFSETQ. This CDR3 has 16 residues. The V end was cut by 0 bases, the J end by 3 bases, with 13 bases between. This CDR3 reads CASSLGSRTIYNEQFF. CDR3 sequence (DNA): TGCGCCAGCAGCTTGGGCTCCCGGACAATCTACAATGAGCAGTTCTTC.

The chain joins TRBV6-6 to TRBJ1-1; possible D gene TRBD1, 5 bases. CDR1 and CDR2 (germline): MNHNY, SVGAGI (reference sequence). V was shortened by 2 bases and J by 1 base, with 5 bases between the two germline ends. CDR3 length: 13 residues. CDR3 nucleotides: TGTGCCAGCAGTTACCAGGGGAACACTGAAGCTTTCTTT. Amino acids: CASSYQGNTEAFF.

This chain links TRBV2 with TRBJ1-1; tentatively, D is TRBD1 (5 bases). The CDR3 runs to 16 residues. V was pared by 4 bases and J by 4 bases, with 19 bases between. Germline CDR1 reads SNHLY; CDR2 reads FYNNEI. CDR3 loop: CASSGFPGGSGTEAFF. As DNA, the CDR3 is TGTGCCAGCAGTGGATTCCCTGGGGGGTCAGGCACTGAAGCTTTCTTT.

The chain carries TRBV10-2 and TRBJ2-3, with 7 bases lining up with TRBD2. There are 13 residues in the CDR3. Germline lookup yields CDR1 WSHSY and CDR2 SAAADI. V shed 8 bases and J 4 bases; nucleotides not matched to a gene: 6. Written as DNA, the CDR3 is TGCGCCAGCGGGGAGGGCAAGGCAGATACGCAGTATTTT. Encoded protein: CASGEGKADTQYF.

The chain's CDR3 is CASGLSGTTVFQYNEQFF. The CDR3 nucleotides read TGTGCTAGTGGTTTGTCCGGGACAACCGTCTTCCAATACAATGAGCAGTTCTTC. This chain links TRBV12-5 with TRBJ2-1; tentative D call: TRBD1 (6 bases). The CDR3 runs to 18 residues. The germline V and J ends were trimmed by 2 bases and 4 bases, with 21 bases remaining between them. In germline, CDR1 is LGHNT, CDR2 FRNRAP.

This chain uses TRBV24-1 with TRBJ1-2, with D hard to call. CDR3 size: 19 residues. Germline values: CDR1 KGHDR, CDR2 SFDVKD. The germline V and J ends were trimmed by 4 bases and 5 bases, with 28 bases remaining between them. The CDR3 nucleotides read TGTGCCACCAGTGAACTTGCCCCACCAAGAGACTTGCTGAATTATGGCTACACCTTC. Translation gives CATSELAPPRDLLNYGYTF.

The chain employs TRBV19 and TRBJ1-2; 7 positions match TRBD1. V was clipped by 5 bases and J by 8 bases; unmatched bases: 5. Germline V gives CDR1 LNHDA, CDR2 SQIVND (reference sequence). This CDR3 is 12 amino acids long. CDR3 sequence: CASSDRVQGYTF. CDR3 DNA sequence: TGTGCCAGTAGTGACAGGGTTCAGGGCTACACCTTC.

The rearrangement links TRBV13 to TRBJ1-1, with 8 bases aligning to TRBD1. Germline V CDR1 and CDR2: PRHDT, FYEKMQ (reference sequence). This CDR3 region has 17 residues. With V trimmed by 3 bases and J by 0 bases, 9 bases remained unmatched. This chain's CDR3 is CASSLGTGDWMNTEAFF. The CDR3, as DNA: TGTGCCAGCAGCTTGGGGACAGGCGATTGGATGAACACTGAAGCTTTCTTT.

This clone has just a few counts. Other DNA sequences in this specimen translate into the identical CDR3. V is TRBV3-1 (or the pseudogene TRBV3-2) and J is TRBJ1-1; 9 bases line up with TRBD1. Germline CDR1 is LGHDT and CDR2 is YNNKEL (reference sequence). V trimming: 3 bases; J trimming: 5 bases; junction bases outside the gene matches: 4. This CDR3 comprises 14 residues. The CDR3 loop reads CASSHRTGDTEAFF. In DNA form, the CDR3 reads TGTGCCAGCAGCCATAGGACAGGGGATACTGAAGCTTTCTTT.